This TCR beta chain stems from a study of blood T cells in healthy people across ages. Sample-barcoded 5' priming and a J-beta primer mix drove a second PCR of 7 to 11 cycles. Each CDR3 protein is one row after TCRdb ran MiXCR on the 5' RACE reads. Among approximately 900,000 distinct CDR3 sequences listed, roughly 28% were seen once. Germline values: CDR1 MDHEN, CDR2 SYDVKM. This CDR3 comprises 16 residues. J gave up 10 bases and V 5 bases, and 14 bases lay outside the gene matches. This same sample was also part of a study on T cells of mothers and their children.

What was sequenced was blood. The clonotype comes from a woman in her forties in good health. V is TRBV28 and J is TRBJ2-7; TRBD2 agrees at 13 bases. In nucleotides, the CDR3 is TGTGCCAGCAGTCCTAGGGGACTAGCGGGGACAGAGGCCCAGTACTTC. It specifies CASSPRGLAGTEAQYF.